What follows are 24 T cell receptor beta chains derived from one specimen sequenced in a study of shared clonotypes between healthy human individuals (dated by TCRdb to between 2020 and 2021). The library was made by the immunoSEQ multiplex PCR assay. TCRdb mirrors the immuneACCESS table, restricted to in-frame sequences. Some clones are absent from its copies; in checked studies, under half trace to an unresolved V gene, and the reason for the others is unknown. This sample is represented by roughly 1,500,000 clones; 98% of them were singletons. 0.45% of the sample comes from the top ten. The sequenced sample consisted of naive CD4+ T cells sorted from blood. This specimen's cell subset or site label, interpreted: CD45RA+ positively selected. Receptors originate from a man aged 25 to 45 in good health.

This clone was counted once. The chain joins TRBV18 to TRBJ2-1; 13 bases fit TRBD2. Germline-derived CDR1 and CDR2 are KGHSH and LQKENI. The trim removed 4 bases at V and 4 bases at J, leaving 7 bases unmatched. This CDR3 comprises 17 residues. The CDR3 DNA follows: TGTGCCAGCTCACGACCGGGACTAGCGGGAATATACAATGAGCAGTTCTTC. The encoded protein is CASSRPGLAGIYNEQFF. Complete variable domain (other parts from reference TRBV18 and TRBJ2-1): NAGVMQNPRHLVRRRGQEARLRCSPMKGHSHVYWYRQLPEEGLKFMVYLQKENIIDESGMPKERFSAEFPKEGPSILRIQQVVRGDSAAYFCASSRPGLAGIYNEQFFGPGTRLTVL.

The J gene is TRBJ2-3, the V gene TRBV7-2; D gene unclear. Per the germline V gene, CDR1 is SGHTA and CDR2 is FQGNSA. V dropped 1 base and J dropped 4 bases, with 12 bases sitting between them. This CDR3 is built from 15 residues. CDR3 region: CASSLVALQADTQYF. CDR3 nucleotide sequence: TGTGCCAGCAGCTTAGTGGCGTTGCAGGCAGATACGCAGTATTTT.

This clone was observed once. The CDR3 sequence: CASSLTDMSKQFF. The CDR3 DNA is TGTGCCAGCAGCTTGACGGACATGTCGAAGCAGTTCTTC. The V gene is TRBV11-2, the J gene TRBJ2-1, with D perhaps matching TRBD1 (5 bases). The V gene lost 3 bases and the J gene lost 11 bases, with 14 bases spanning the gap. The germline V gene encodes CDR1 SGHAT and CDR2 FQNNGV. This CDR3 has 13 residues.

The V gene is TRBV28, the J gene TRBJ2-7; 7 bases match TRBD1. The V segment lost 1 base and the J segment 2 bases; nucleotides outside the gene matches: 5. There are 15 residues in the CDR3. Germline V gene sequence: CDR1 MDHEN, CDR2 SYDVKM. CDR3 in DNA: TGTGCCAGCAGTTTATACAGGGGCCAAACCTACGAGCAGTACTTC. As protein: CASSLYRGQTYEQYF.

Regarding this clone: One end of the junction fails to match germline, which may point to a read error. The chain links TRBV6-6 to TRBJ2-7; 11 bases line up with TRBD1. The CDR3 length is 14 residues. Germline-derived CDR1 and CDR2 are MNHNY and SVGAGI (reference sequence). The CDR3 loop reads CASCYRDRGYEQYF. In nucleotides, the CDR3 is TGTGCCAGCTGTTACCGGGACAGGGGGTACGAGCAGTACTTC.

V and J are TRBV23-1 and TRBJ2-7; D uncertain. TRBV23-1 carries the ORF label, with uncertain function. Trimming removed 4 bases at V and 4 bases at J, with 20 bases between. The CDR3 is 16 residues long. The CDR3 DNA follows: TGCGCCAGCAGTCCCAACCCCGCCAGGAGATCTTACGAGCAGTACTTC. Its protein product is CASSPNPARRSYEQYF.

The rearrangement joins TRBV4-1 to TRBJ1-1; the D is unclear. The CDR3 has 16 amino acids. Germline loops: CDR1 MGHRA, CDR2 YSYEKL. The V and J ends lost 0 bases and 2 bases respectively, with 13 bases between them. CDR3 nucleotide sequence: TGCGCCAGCAGCCAAGACGACCGCCCGGGCAACACTGAAGCTTTCTTT. Protein sequence: CASSQDDRPGNTEAFF.

Worth noting for this clone: Other DNA sequences in this specimen translate into the identical CDR3. V is TRBV6-6 and J is TRBJ2-7, with TRBD1 as a possible D gene (6 bases). This CDR3 contains 14 residues. CDR1 is MNHNY, CDR2 SVGAGI, per germline (reference sequence). V was cut by 2 bases and J by 4 bases, with 12 bases left in between. In nucleotides, the CDR3 is TGTGCCAGCAGTTACGGTGGGACACTATACGAGCAGTACTTC. This encodes CASSYGGTLYEQYF.

CDR3 region: CASSYSGQGATEAFF. The CDR3, as DNA: TGTGCCAGCAGTTACTCGGGACAGGGGGCGACTGAAGCTTTCTTT. V is TRBV6-5 and J is TRBJ1-1; TRBD1 agrees at 12 bases. The germline gives CDR1 MNHEY, CDR2 SVGAGI. This CDR3 has 15 residues. The junction had 1 base not matched to a gene; V was cut back by 0 bases and J by 5 bases.

The V gene is TRBV27, the J gene TRBJ1-3; no definite D call. V dropped 6 bases and J dropped 0 bases, with 9 bases sitting between them. CDR1 and CDR2 from the germline V gene are MNHEY and SMNVEV (reference sequence). The CDR3 is made up of 14 amino acids. This chain's CDR3 is CASRAGGSGNTIYF. CDR3 sequence (DNA): TGTGCCAGCAGGGCGGGTGGCTCTGGAAACACCATATATTTT.

This clone came up once. V gene TRBV10-2 combines with J gene TRBJ2-7, with a possible D match to TRBD2 (5 bases). The germline CDR1 and CDR2 sequences are WSHSY and SAAADI. Trimming took off 4 bases at V and 2 bases at J, with 15 bases between the two ends. This CDR3 comprises 15 residues. The CDR3 DNA follows: TGCGCCAGCAGTGGGCTAGCAGGTCTTGCCTACGAGCAGTACTTC. This encodes CASSGLAGLAYEQYF.

CDR3 amino acids: CASSLIARGSQETQYF. Here the CDR3 DNA reads TGTGCCAGCAGCTTAATCGCCCGGGGGAGCCAAGAGACCCAGTACTTC. The chain carries TRBV7-8 and TRBJ2-5; maybe TRBD2 (6 bases). The CDR3 is 16 residues long. Germline V gene data show CDR1 as SGHVS and CDR2 as FQNEAQ. V lost 2 bases to trimming and J lost 1 base, with 14 bases between them.

The rearrangement links TRBV6-5 to TRBJ2-7; 7 bases fit TRBD1. V shed 7 bases, J shed 3 bases, and the junction held 6 bases outside the gene matches. The CDR3 is made up of 13 amino acids. The V gene's germline CDR1 is MNHEY and CDR2 SVGAGI. CDR3 coding DNA: TGTGCCAGCACCCCGGCAGGGGGCTACGAGCAGTACTTC. Its protein is CASTPAGGYEQYF.

The chain recombines TRBV2 with TRBJ2-5; D is perhaps TRBD2 (5 bases). Germline values: CDR1 SNHLY, CDR2 FYNNEI. Between the trimmed V and J ends, which lost 3 bases and 4 bases, there was a span of 9 bases. The CDR3 extends over 13 amino acids. The CDR3 loop is CASSDQGGETQYF. CDR3 coding DNA: TGTGCCAGCAGTGACCAAGGAGGAGAGACCCAGTACTTC.

The V call is TRBV9, the J call TRBJ2-1; maybe TRBD2 (6 bases). V was shortened by 1 base and J by 8 bases, with 13 bases between the two germline ends. Germline V gene sequence: CDR1 SGDLS, CDR2 YYNGEE. This CDR3 contains 14 residues. The CDR3 DNA reads as TGTGCCAGCAGCGTAACGATATCGGGAGATGAGCAGTTCTTC. As protein: CASSVTISGDEQFF.

This chain uses TRBV10-3 with TRBJ2-3; weak D call: TRBD2 (5 bases). Trimming removed 5 bases at V and 6 bases at J, with 12 bases between. The CDR3 totals 13 residues. Germline V gives CDR1 ENHRY, CDR2 SYGVKD. The CDR3 sequence: CAISPGPGDTQYF. The CDR3 coding sequence is TGTGCCATCAGTCCTGGGCCGGGGGATACGCAGTATTTT.

The V call is TRBV6-1, the J call TRBJ2-7; D might be TRBD1 or TRBD2, each matching 5 bases. CDR1 is MNHNS, CDR2 SASEGT, per germline. The CDR3 is 14 residues long. Trimming cost V 8 bases and J 3 bases, with 17 bases left between them. The CDR3 spells CASGLSTVIYEQYF. DNA of the CDR3: TGTGCCAGCGGACTCTCGACAGTCATCTACGAGCAGTACTTC.

The chain links TRBV9 to TRBJ2-2; 9 bases are shared with TRBD2. Per germline, CDR1 SGDLS and CDR2 YYNGEE. J gave up 4 bases and V 0 bases, and 4 bases lay outside the gene matches. This CDR3 contains 16 residues. This chain's CDR3 is CASSVGSGGFTGELFF. The CDR3 nucleotides are TGTGCCAGCAGCGTAGGTAGCGGGGGCTTCACCGGGGAGCTGTTTTTT. The variable domain in full, completed from reference TRBV9 and TRBJ2-2, reads DSGVTQTPKHLITATGQRVTLRCSPRSGDLSVYWYQQSLDQGLQFLIQYYNGEERAKGNILERFSAQQFPDLHSELNLSSLELGDSALYFCASSVGSGGFTGELFFGEGSRLTVL.

This sequence joins TRBV11-2 and TRBJ2-5, with D unclear. CDR1 and CDR2 (germline): SGHAT, FQNNGV. The CDR3 consists of 13 residues. This chain's CDR3 is CASGVGGQETQYF. CDR3 DNA: TGTGCGTCCGGTGTCGGCGGCCAAGAGACCCAGTACTTC.

The chain is built from TRBV6-5 and TRBJ1-2; maybe TRBD1 (5 bases). Germline V CDR1 and CDR2: MNHEY, SVGAGI. CDR3 size: 15 residues. Trimming removed 5 bases at V and 4 bases at J, with 17 bases between. For the CDR3, the DNA is TGTGCCAGCAGTCCCCTCACCAGGGACCTCTATGGCTACACCTTC. It is translated as CASSPLTRDLYGYTF.

The gene calls are TRBV7-9 and TRBJ2-3; D gene ambiguous. The germline V and J ends were trimmed by 3 bases and 5 bases, with 21 bases remaining between them. Germline CDR1 SEHNR, CDR2 FQNEAQ (reference sequence). There are 17 residues in the CDR3. The CDR3 loop is CASSFFPSLTSRDTQYF. CDR3 DNA: TGTGCCAGCAGCTTCTTTCCATCCCTAACATCACGAGATACGCAGTATTTT.

J is TRBJ2-7 and V is TRBV28; D perhaps matches TRBD2 (7 bases). The CDR3 runs 16 residues. V lost 5 bases to trimming and J lost 0 bases, with 17 bases between them. Germline CDR1 and CDR2: MDHEN and SYDVKM. The CDR3, as DNA: TGTGCCAGCAGTCCCCTCGCGGGGGCGTCCTCCTACGAGCAGTACTTC. This encodes CASSPLAGASSYEQYF.

This sequence joins TRBV6-5 and TRBJ2-5; tentative D call: TRBD2 (6 bases). The CDR3 consists of 12 residues. From germline, CDR1 is MNHEY and CDR2 SVGAGI. Trimming removed 6 bases at V and 4 bases at J, with 9 bases between. The CDR3 region is CASSISGETQYF. The DNA of the CDR3 is TGTGCCAGCAGCATTAGCGGAGAGACCCAGTACTTC.

The V gene is TRBV7-6, the J gene TRBJ2-1, with 7 bases identical to TRBD2. The CDR3 spans 18 residues. The junction had 11 bases not matched to a gene; V was cut back by 2 bases and J by 1 base. Germline CDR1 SGHVS, CDR2 FNYEAQ. The CDR3 DNA follows: TGTGCCAGCAGCTTAAACACACTAGCGTTGGGGTCCTACAATGAGCAGTTCTTC. Its translation: CASSLNTLALGSYNEQFF.